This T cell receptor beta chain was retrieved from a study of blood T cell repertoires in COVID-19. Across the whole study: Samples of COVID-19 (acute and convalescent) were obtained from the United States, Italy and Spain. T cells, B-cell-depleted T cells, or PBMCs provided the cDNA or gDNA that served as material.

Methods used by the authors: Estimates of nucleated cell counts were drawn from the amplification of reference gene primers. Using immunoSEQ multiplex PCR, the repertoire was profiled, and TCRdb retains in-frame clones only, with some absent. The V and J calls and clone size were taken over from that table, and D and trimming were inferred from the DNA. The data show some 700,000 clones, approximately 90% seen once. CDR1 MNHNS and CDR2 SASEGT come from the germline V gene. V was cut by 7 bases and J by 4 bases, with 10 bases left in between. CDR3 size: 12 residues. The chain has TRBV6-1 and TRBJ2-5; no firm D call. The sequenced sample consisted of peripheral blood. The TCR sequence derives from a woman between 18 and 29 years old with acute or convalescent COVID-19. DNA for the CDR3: TGTGCCAGCACCAACACAGCAGAGACCCAGTACTTC. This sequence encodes CASTNTAETQYF.